A selection of T cell receptor beta chains follows, all from one sample in a study of CD8 T cells in ankylosing spondylitis. TCRdb ran MiXCR on the 5' RACE reads and lists one entry per CDR3 protein. The sample records some 180,000 distinct CDR3 sequences, approximately 18% being singletons. What was sequenced was blood, either unsorted or a sorted T cell fraction (not recorded which). The receptor source for this set is a male donor aged 10-30 years with ankylosing spondylitis or in good health (not recorded which). The CDR3 runs from the conserved cysteine through the conserved F or W. D genes are given only for firm matches. Size tells how often a clone was seen (once, few, many) or the class of an expanded clone, and some rows leave it out.

j_gene | v_gene | abundance | d_gene | CDR3nt | CDR3aa
TRBJ2-7 | TRBV19 | many | NA | TGTGCCAGTAGTATCCTGATCTCCCGCAAAGAAACCTACGAGCAGTACTTC | CASSILISRKETYEQYF
TRBJ2-5 | TRBV12-3/TRBV12-4 | many | NA | TGTGCCAGCATGAACAGCCTCCAAGAGACCCAGTACTTC | CASMNSLQETQYF
TRBJ2-7 | TRBV27 | many | TRBD1 | TGTGCCAGCAGAGCACCAGGGGGTACATACGAGCAGTACTTC | CASRAPGGTYEQYF
TRBJ2-7 | TRBV21-1 | many | NA | TGTGCCAGCAGCACCCCACATCACAGGGGTTCTAAGCAGTACTTC | CASSTPHHRGSKQYF
TRBJ1-6 | TRBV10-3 | many | NA | TGTGCCATCAGTGAGTCGGGCGATTCACCCCTCCACTTT | CAISESGDSPLHF
TRBJ1-1 | TRBV12-3/TRBV12-4 | many | TRBD1 | TGTGCCAGCAGCAGAAATACAGGGGGCCGGAACACTGAAGCTTTCTTT | CASSRNTGGRNTEAFF
TRBJ2-2 | TRBV24-1 | many | TRBD2 | TGTGCCACCAGTGATCCGGGACTAGCGGGGTACACCGGGGAGCTGTTTTTT | CATSDPGLAGYTGELFF
TRBJ1-1 | TRBV14 | few | TRBD1 | TGTGCCAGCAGCCAATCCGGGACAGGGATGAACACTGAAGCTTTCTTT | CASSQSGTGMNTEAFF
TRBJ2-5 | TRBV6-5 | many | TRBD2 | TGTGCCAGCAGCCTCGGGACTACCTTAGGGACCCAGTACTTC | CASSLGTTLGTQYF
TRBJ2-5 | TRBV12-3/TRBV12-4 | NA | NA | TGTGCCAGCCTGGGGGCGGGGGAGACCCAGTACTTC | CASLGAGETQYF
TRBJ2-4 | TRBV19 | many | TRBD1 | TGTGCCAGTAGTACCCTGGACAGGGGGAACATTCAGTACTTC | CASSTLDRGNIQYF
TRBJ1-5 | TRBV20-1 | many | NA | TGCAGTGCTAGATATTCGGAGGGGGATCAGCCCCAGCATTTT | CSARYSEGDQPQHF
TRBJ2-1 | TRBV11-2 | many | TRBD2 | TGTGCCAGCAGCCGCCAAGCGGGAGAATACAATGAGCAGTTCTTC | CASSRQAGEYNEQFF
TRBJ1-6 | TRBV6-6 | many | TRBD1 | TGTGCCAGCAGAGATACAGGGGGCTCCTATAATTCACCCCTCCACTTT | CASRDTGGSYNSPLHF
TRBJ1-2 | TRBV2 | many | NA | TGTGCCAGCAGTGCCGCGGGGGCTGGCTATGGCTACACCTTC | CASSAAGAGYGYTF
TRBJ2-1 | TRBV18 | NA | TRBD2 | TGTGCCAGCTCAAGACCGGGTAGCGGGAGAATATCGAATGAGCAGTTCTTC | CASSRPGSGRISNEQFF
TRBJ2-1 | TRBV24-1 | NA | NA | TGTGCCACCAGTGATTTGTCTGATGAGCAGTTCTTC | CATSDLSDEQFF
TRBJ2-7 | TRBV9 | many | NA | TGTGCCAGCAGCCTTGGTTGGCAGGGGTGGGCCGAGCAGTACTTC | CASSLGWQGWAEQYF
TRBJ2-5 | TRBV20-1 | many | TRBD1 | TGCAGTGCCATACCCCCCGACAGGGAAGAGACCCAGTACTTC | CSAIPPDREETQYF
TRBJ2-1 | TRBV6-5 | NA | NA | TGTGCCAGCTGTAGTTCCGGCTCCTACAATGAGCAGTTCTTC | CASCSSGSYNEQFF
TRBJ1-2 | TRBV27 | many | NA | TGTGCCAGCAGTTCACGACAGGTCCCCTATGGCTACACCTTC | CASSSRQVPYGYTF
TRBJ2-3 | TRBV20-1 | many | NA | TGCAGTGCCAGGGGGTCTAGCGGACGCACAGATACGCAGTATTTT | CSARGSSGRTDTQYF
TRBJ1-3 | TRBV7-2 | many | NA | TGTGCCAGCAGCTTACGGGGAAACACCATATATTTT | CASSLRGNTIYF
TRBJ1-5 | TRBV6-2/TRBV6-3 | NA | NA | TGTGCCAGCAGCTTCCTCAGGGCTTCCAATAGCAATCAGCCCCAGCATTTT | CASSFLRASNSNQPQHF
TRBJ2-3 | TRBV27 | NA | NA | TGTGCCACAGGGGGGGTTCTAGCAGATACGCAGTATTTT | CATGGVLADTQYF
TRBJ2-4 | TRBV6-5 | many | NA | TGTGCCAGCAGGGAATCTGCTGAGAACATTCAGTACTTC | CASRESAENIQYF
TRBJ2-3 | TRBV10-3 | many | NA | TGTGCCATTATACGAGGCCTGAGCGGCACAGATACGCAGTATTTT | CAIIRGLSGTDTQYF
TRBJ2-3 | TRBV7-3 | NA | NA | TGTGCCAGCAGCGTGGAGCTTCTAAATACGCAGTATTTT | CASSVELLNTQYF
TRBJ1-6 | TRBV7-6 | many | NA | TGTGCCAGCAGCTTAGAAGCAAATTCACCCCTCCACTTT | CASSLEANSPLHF
TRBJ1-3 | TRBV10-3 | NA | NA | TGTGCCATCAGTGTACTGGGGGAGAGCTCTGGAAACACCATATATTTT | CAISVLGESSGNTIYF
TRBJ1-4 | TRBV12-3/TRBV12-4 | NA | NA | TGTGCCAGCAGTTTACGGGGCGGCGCATTAGAAAAACTGTTTTTT | CASSLRGGALEKLFF
TRBJ2-7 | TRBV29-1 | NA | NA | TGCAGCGTTGTCGGTGGCTCCTCTCATGAGTCCTACGAGCAGTACTTC | CSVVGGSSHESYEQYF
TRBJ2-1 | TRBV9 | many | TRBD2 | TGTGCCAGCAGCGTAGCTTACCGGACTAGCGGATACAATGAGCAGTTCTTC | CASSVAYRTSGYNEQFF
TRBJ2-7 | TRBV11-2 | many | NA | TGTGCCAGCAGCTTAGACGGGACCTACTCCTACGAGCAGTACTTC | CASSLDGTYSYEQYF
TRBJ2-1 | TRBV4-2 | many | NA | TGTGCCAGCAGCCAAGCTAACGATGAGCAGTTCTTC | CASSQANDEQFF
TRBJ1-2 | TRBV5-1 | many | TRBD1 | TGCGCCAGCAGATCCTCTTCCGGGACAGGGGATTGTACCTTC | CASRSSSGTGDCTF